The sequence of this T cell receptor (beta chain) was determined in a study of CD4 T cells in relation to SARS-CoV-2 and coronaviruses. At the level of the study: The restricting HLA molecule for shared crossreactive spike epitopes was mapped.

Sequenced by immunoSEQ multiplex PCR; TCRdb stores in-frame clones only, minus some. The repertoire holds some 30,000 clones, 70% to 80% seen once, with about 17% in the top ten. CD4+ T cells from unexposed donors were obtained before the COVID-19 pandemic (2011-2018). The cells were cultured for about 10 days before CD4+ T cells were isolated. Overall study findings and caveats: In roughly 60% of donors, memory CD4+ clonotypes crossrecognized SARS-CoV-2 and at least one common cold coronavirus spike.

CDR3 length: 12 amino acids. Trimming stripped 6 bases from V and 4 bases from J, with 9 bases between. Germline CDR1 SGHAT, CDR2 FQNNGV. Points on this clone: As yet, its antigen is unknown. Other DNA sequences of this sample code for an identical CDR3.

Sequenced sample: CD4+ T cells from PBMCs, cultured in vitro. The chain recombines TRBV11-2 with TRBJ2-5; D uncertain. The sequence was collected from a human donor in good health. The CDR3 here is CASSLGRETQYF. CDR3 coding DNA: TGTGCCAGCAGTCTAGGAAGAGAGACCCAGTACTTC. Supplemented by reference TRBV11-2 and TRBJ2-5, the full variable domain reads EAGVAQSPRYKIIEKRQSVAFWCNPISGHATLYWYQQILGQGPKLLIQFQNNGVVDDSQLPKDRFSAERLKGVDSTLKIQPAKLEDSAVYLCASSLGRETQYFGPGTRLLVL.